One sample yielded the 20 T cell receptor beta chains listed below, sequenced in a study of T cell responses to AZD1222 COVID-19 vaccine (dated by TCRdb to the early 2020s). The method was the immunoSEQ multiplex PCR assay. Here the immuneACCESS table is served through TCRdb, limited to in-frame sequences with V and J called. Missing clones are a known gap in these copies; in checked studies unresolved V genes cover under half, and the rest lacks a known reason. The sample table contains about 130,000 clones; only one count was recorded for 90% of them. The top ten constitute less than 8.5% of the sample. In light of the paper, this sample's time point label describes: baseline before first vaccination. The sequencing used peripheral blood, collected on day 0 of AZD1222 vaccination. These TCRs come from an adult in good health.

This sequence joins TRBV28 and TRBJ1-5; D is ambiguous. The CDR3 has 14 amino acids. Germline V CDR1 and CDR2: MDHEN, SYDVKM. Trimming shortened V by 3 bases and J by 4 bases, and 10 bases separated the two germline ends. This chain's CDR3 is CASSFQMENQPQHF. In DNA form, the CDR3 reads TGTGCCAGCAGTTTTCAAATGGAGAATCAGCCCCAGCATTTT.

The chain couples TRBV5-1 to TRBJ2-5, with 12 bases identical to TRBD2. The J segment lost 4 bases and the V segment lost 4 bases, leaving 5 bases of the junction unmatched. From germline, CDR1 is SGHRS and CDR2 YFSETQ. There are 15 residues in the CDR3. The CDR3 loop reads CASSARLAGVETQYF. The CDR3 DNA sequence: TGCGCCAGCAGCGCTAGACTAGCGGGAGTAGAGACCCAGTACTTC.

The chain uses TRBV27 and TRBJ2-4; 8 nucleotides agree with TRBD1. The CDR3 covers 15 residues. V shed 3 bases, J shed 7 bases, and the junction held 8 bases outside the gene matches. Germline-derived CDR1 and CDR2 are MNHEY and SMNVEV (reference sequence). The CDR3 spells CASSFLGQGTNIQYF. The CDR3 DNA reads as TGTGCCAGCAGTTTTCTAGGACAGGGTACGAACATTCAGTACTTC.

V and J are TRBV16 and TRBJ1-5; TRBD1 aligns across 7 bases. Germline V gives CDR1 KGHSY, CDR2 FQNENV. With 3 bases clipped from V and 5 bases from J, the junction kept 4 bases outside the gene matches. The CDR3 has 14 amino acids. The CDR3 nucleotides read TGTGCCAGCAGCCATAGAACAGGGGATCAGCCCCAGCATTTT. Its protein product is CASSHRTGDQPQHF.

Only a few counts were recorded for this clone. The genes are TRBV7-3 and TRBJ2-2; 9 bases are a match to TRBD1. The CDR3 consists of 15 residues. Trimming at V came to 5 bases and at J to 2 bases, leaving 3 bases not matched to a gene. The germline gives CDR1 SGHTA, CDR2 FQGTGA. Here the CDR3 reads CASSTGQGNTGELFF. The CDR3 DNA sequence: TGTGCCAGCAGCACGGGACAGGGAAACACCGGGGAGCTGTTTTTT.

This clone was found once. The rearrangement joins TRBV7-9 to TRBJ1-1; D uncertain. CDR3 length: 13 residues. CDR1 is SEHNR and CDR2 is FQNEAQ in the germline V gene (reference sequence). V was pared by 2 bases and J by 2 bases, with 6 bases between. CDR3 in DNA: TGTGCCAGCAGCTTACCAGGCAACACTGAAGCTTTCTTT. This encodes CASSLPGNTEAFF. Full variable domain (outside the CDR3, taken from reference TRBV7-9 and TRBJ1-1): DTGVSQNPRHKITKRGQNVTFRCDPISEHNRLYWYRQTLGQGPEFLTYFQNEAQLEKSRLLSDRFSAERPKGSFSTLEIQRTEQGDSAMYLCASSLPGNTEAFFGQGTRLTVV.

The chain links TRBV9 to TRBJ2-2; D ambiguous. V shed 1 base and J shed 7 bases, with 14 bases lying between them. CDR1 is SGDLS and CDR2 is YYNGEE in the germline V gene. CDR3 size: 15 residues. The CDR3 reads CASSVTSKLGGELFF. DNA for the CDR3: TGTGCCAGCAGCGTAACCTCTAAATTAGGCGGGGAGCTGTTTTTT.

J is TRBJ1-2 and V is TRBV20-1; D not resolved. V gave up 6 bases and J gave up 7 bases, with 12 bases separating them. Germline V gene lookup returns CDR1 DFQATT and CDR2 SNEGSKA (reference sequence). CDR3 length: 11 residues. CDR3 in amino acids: CSAPRRGGYTF. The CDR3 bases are TGCAGTGCACCCAGGCGGGGTGGCTACACCTTC.

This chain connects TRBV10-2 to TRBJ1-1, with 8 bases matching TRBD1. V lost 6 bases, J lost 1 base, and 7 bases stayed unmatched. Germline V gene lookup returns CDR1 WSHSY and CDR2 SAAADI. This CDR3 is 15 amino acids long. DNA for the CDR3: TGCGCCAGCAGGGTATCACAGGGGGGGAACACTGAAGCTTTCTTT. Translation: CASRVSQGGNTEAFF.

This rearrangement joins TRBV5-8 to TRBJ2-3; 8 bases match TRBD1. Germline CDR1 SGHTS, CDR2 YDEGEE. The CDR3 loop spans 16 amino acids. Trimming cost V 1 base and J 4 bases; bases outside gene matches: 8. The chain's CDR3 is CASSLNQGARADTQYF. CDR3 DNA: TGTGCCAGCAGCTTGAACCAGGGGGCGAGGGCAGATACGCAGTATTTT. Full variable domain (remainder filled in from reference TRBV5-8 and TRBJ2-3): EAGVTQSPTHLIKTRGQQATLRCSPISGHTSVYWYQQALGLGLQFLLWYDEGEERNRGNFPPRFSGRQFPNYSSELNVNALELEDSALYLCASSLNQGARADTQYFGPGTRLTVL.

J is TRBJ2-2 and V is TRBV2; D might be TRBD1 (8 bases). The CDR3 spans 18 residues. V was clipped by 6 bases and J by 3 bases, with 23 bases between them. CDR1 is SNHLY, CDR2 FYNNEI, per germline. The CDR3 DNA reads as TGTGCCAGCAGCGTACAGGGGGAGCGGGGTCTCGACACCGGGGAGCTGTTTTTT. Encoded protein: CASSVQGERGLDTGELFF.

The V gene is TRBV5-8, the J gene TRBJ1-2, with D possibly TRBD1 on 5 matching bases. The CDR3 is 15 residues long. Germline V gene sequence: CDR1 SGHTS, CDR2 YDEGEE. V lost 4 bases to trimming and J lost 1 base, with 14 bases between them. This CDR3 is CASSPWGKDNYGYTF. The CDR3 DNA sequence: TGTGCCAGCAGCCCGTGGGGGAAGGATAACTATGGCTACACCTTC.

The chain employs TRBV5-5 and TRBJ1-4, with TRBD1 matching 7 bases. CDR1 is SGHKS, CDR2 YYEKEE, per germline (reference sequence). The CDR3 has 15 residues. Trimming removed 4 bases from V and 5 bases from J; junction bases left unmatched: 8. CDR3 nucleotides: TGTGCCAGCAGCGGTGGGGGACAGATAAATGAAAAACTGTTTTTT. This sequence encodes CASSGGGQINEKLFF.

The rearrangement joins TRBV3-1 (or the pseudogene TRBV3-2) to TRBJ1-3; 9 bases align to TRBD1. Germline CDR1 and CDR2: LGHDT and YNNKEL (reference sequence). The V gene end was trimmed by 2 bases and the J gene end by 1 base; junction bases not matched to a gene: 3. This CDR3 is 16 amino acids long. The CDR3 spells CASSQQGQGSGNTIYF. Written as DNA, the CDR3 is TGTGCCAGCAGCCAACAGGGACAGGGATCTGGAAACACCATATATTTT.

The CDR3 loop reads CASTSSNTGELFF. CDR3 coding DNA: TGTGCCAGCACCAGTTCGAACACCGGGGAGCTGTTTTTT. The chain is built from TRBV7-2 and TRBJ2-2; D call uncertain. Trimming pared 7 bases from V and 0 bases from J, leaving 6 bases between. This CDR3 contains 13 residues. The germline gives CDR1 SGHTA, CDR2 FQGNSA.

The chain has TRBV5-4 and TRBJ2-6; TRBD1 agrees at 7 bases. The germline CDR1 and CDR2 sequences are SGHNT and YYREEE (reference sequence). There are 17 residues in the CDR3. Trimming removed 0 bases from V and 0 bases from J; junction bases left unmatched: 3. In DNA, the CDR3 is TGTGCCAGCAGCTTGGACAGGGGTTACTCTGGGGCCAACGTCCTGACTTTC. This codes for CASSLDRGYSGANVLTF.

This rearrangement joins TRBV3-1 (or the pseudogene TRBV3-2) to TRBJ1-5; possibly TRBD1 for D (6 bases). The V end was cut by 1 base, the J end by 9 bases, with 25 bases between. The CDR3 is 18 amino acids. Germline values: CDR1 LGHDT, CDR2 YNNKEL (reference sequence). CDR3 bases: TGTGCCAGCAGCCAAGCGGAGCACCGGGGGCCCCGCTATATGCCCCAGCATTTT. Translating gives CASSQAEHRGPRYMPQHF.

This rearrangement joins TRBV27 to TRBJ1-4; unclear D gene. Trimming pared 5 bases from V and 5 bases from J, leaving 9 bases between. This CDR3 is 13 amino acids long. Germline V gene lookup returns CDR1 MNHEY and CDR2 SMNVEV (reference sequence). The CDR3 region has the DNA TGTGCCAGCAGTCAGGTGGGGAATGAAAAACTGTTTTTT. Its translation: CASSQVGNEKLFF.

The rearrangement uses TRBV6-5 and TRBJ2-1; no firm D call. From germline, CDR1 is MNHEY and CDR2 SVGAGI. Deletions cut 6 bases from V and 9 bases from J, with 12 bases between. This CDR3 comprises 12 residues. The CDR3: CASSSIRSEQFF. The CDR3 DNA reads TGTGCCAGCAGCTCGATAAGGAGTGAGCAGTTCTTC.

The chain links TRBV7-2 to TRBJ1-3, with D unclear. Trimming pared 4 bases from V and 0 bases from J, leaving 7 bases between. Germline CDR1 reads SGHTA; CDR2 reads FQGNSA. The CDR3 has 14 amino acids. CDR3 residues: CASSSDFSGNTIYF. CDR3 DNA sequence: TGTGCCAGCAGCTCTGACTTCTCTGGAAACACCATATATTTT.